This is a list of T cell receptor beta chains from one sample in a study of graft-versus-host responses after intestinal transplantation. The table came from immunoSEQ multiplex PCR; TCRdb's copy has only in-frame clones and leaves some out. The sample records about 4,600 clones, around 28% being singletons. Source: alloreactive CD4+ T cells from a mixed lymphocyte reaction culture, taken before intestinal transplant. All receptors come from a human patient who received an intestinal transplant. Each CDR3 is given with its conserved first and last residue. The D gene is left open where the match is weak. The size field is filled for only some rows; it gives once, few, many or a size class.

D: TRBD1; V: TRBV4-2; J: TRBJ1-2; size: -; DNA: TGTGCCAGCAGCTTGCAGGGGGCTAACTATGGCTACACCTTC; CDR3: CASSLQGANYGYTF
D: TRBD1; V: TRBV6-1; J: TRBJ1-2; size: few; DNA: TGTGCCAGCAGGCCGGACAGGGACCGAACCTCGGGCTACACCTTC; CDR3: CASRPDRDRTSGYTF
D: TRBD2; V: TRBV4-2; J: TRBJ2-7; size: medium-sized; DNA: TGTGCCAGCAGCCCCGCTTTAGCGGGAGGCTACGAGCAGTACTTC; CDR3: CASSPALAGGYEQYF
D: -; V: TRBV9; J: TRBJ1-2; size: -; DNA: TGTGCCAGCAGCCCCCGAGCGGATGTGCTTGGGGGCTACACCTTC; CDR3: CASSPRADVLGGYTF
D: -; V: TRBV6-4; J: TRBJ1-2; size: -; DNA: TGTGCCAGCAGTTACGGCAGACGGGGGGCCTATGGCTACACCTTC; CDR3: CASSYGRRGAYGYTF
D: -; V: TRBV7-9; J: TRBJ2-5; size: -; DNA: TGTGCCAGCAGCTTCGGACAGCTCCAAGAGACCCAGTACTTC; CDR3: CASSFGQLQETQYF
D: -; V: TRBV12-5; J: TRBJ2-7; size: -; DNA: TGTGCTAGTGGTTTGGTACACTACGAGCAGTACTTC; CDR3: CASGLVHYEQYF
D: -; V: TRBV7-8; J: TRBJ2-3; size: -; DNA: TGTGCCAGCAGCTTAGTCGCATACACTAGCACAGATACGCAGTATTTT; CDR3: CASSLVAYTSTDTQYF
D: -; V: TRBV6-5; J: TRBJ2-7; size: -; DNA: TGTGCCAGCAGTTACTACCCGCCCCCGAGCTCCTACGAGCAGTACTTC; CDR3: CASSYYPPPSSYEQYF
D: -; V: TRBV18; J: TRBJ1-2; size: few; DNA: TGTGCCAGCTCACCATCGGGTCTGGAAGGCTACACCTTC; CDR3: CASSPSGLEGYTF
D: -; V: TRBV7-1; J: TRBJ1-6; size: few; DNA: TGTGCCAGCAGCCAGGGCTCCTATAATTCACCCCTCCACTTT; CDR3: CASSQGSYNSPLHF
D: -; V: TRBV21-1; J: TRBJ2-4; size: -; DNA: TGTGCCAGCAACGAGGCATCTAGCGGGAGGGCCGCGGAAGCCAAAAACATTCAGTACTTC; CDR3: CASNEASSGRAAEAKNIQYF
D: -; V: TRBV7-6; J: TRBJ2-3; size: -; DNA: TGTGCCAGCAGCTTGAGGGGCGGGAGCACAGATACGCAGTATTTT; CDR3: CASSLRGGSTDTQYF
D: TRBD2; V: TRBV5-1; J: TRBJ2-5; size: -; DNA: TGCGCCAGCAGCCGACTAGCGGGGGGGCTTGAGACCCAGTACTTC; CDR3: CASSRLAGGLETQYF
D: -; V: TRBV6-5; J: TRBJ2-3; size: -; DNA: TGTGCCAGCCAAGGTGGGGCGGGTTCAGATACGCAGTATTTT; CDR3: CASQGGAGSDTQYF
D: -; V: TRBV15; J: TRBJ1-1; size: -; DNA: TGTGCCACCAGCAGATACAGGGACCTCGTGTCTGAAGCTTTCTTT; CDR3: CATSRYRDLVSEAFF
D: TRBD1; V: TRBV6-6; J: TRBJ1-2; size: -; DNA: TGCGCCAGCAGTGGGACAGGGTTCTATGGCTACACCTTC; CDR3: CASSGTGFYGYTF
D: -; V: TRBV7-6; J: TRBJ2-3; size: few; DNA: TGTGCCAGCAGCTTAAGAGGGAGCCCTAACACAGATACGCAGTATTTT; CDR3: CASSLRGSPNTDTQYF
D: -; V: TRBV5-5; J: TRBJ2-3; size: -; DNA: TGTGCCAGCAGCCTGCTTGGGGGGACACTTCAGTATTTT; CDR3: CASSLLGGTLQYF
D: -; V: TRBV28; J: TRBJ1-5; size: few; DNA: TGTGCCAGCAGTTTAGAGGCCCAAGGGATGCAGCCCCAGCATTTT; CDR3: CASSLEAQGMQPQHF
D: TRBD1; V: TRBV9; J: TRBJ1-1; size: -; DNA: TGTGCCAGCAGGAGGGGGCGAGAGGTGAACACTGAAGCTTTCTTT; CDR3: CASRRGREVNTEAFF
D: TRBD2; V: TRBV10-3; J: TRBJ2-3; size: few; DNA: TGTGCCATCAGTCTGGAGCGGGGGCGGGGGGATACGCAGTATTTT; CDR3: CAISLERGRGDTQYF